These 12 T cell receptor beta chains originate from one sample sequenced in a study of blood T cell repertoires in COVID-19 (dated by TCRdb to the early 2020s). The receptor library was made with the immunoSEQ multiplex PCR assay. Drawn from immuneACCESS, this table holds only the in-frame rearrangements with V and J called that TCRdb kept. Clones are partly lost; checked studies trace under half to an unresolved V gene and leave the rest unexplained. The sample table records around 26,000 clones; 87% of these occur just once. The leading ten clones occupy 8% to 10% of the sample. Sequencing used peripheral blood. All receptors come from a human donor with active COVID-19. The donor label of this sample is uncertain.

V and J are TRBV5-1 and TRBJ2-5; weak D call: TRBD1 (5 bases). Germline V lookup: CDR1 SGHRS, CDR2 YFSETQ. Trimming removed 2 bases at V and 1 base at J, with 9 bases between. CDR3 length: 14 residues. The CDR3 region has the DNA TGCGCCAGCAGCTTTGGCCAGGGCCAAGAGACCCAGTACTTC. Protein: CASSFGQGQETQYF.

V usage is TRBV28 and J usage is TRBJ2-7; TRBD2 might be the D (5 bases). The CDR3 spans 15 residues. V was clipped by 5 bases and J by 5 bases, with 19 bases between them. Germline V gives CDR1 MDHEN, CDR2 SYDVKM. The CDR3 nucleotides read TGTGCCAGCAGTCCACCAAGCGGAAAGGCTGACGAGCAGTACTTC. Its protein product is CASSPPSGKADEQYF.

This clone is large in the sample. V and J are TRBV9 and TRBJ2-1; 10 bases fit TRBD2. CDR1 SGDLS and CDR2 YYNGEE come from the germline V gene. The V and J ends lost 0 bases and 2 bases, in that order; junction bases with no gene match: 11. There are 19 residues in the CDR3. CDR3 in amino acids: CASSVGGLAGALAYNEQFF. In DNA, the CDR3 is TGTGCCAGCAGCGTAGGGGGGCTAGCGGGAGCCTTAGCCTACAATGAGCAGTTCTTC.

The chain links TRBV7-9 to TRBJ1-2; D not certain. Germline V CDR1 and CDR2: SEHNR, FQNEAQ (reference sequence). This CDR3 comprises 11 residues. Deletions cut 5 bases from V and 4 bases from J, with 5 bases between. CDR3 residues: CASSPGYGYTF. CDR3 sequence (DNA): TGTGCCAGCAGCCCAGGCTATGGCTACACCTTC.

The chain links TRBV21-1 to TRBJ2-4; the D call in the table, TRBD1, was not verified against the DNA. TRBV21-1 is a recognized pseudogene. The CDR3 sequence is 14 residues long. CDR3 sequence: CASKQLLAKNIQYF. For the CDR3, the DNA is TGTGCCAGCAAACAGCTTCTAGCCAAAAACATTCAGTACTTC.

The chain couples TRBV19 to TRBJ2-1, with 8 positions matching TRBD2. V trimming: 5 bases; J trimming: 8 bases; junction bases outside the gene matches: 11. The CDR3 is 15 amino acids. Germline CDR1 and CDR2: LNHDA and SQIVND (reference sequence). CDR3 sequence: CASSRREGRVDEQFF. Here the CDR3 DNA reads TGTGCCAGTAGTCGCCGGGAGGGCCGGGTCGATGAGCAGTTCTTC.

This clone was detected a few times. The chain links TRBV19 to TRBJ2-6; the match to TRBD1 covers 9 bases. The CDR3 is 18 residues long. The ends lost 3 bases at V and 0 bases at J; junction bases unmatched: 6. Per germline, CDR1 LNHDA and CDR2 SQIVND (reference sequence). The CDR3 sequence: CASSMDRGPRSGANVLTF. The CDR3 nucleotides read TGTGCCAGTAGTATGGACAGGGGACCCCGCTCTGGGGCCAACGTCCTGACTTTC.

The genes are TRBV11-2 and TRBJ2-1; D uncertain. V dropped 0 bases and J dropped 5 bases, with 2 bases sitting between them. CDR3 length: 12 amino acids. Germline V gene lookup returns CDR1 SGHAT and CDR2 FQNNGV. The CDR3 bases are TGTGCCAGCAGCTTAGACGACAATGAGCAGTTCTTC. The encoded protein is CASSLDDNEQFF.

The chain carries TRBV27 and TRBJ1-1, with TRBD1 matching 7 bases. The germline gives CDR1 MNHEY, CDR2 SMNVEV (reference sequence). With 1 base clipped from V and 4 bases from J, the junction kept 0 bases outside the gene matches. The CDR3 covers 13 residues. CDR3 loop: CASSLYRGTEAFF. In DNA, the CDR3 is TGTGCCAGCAGTTTATACAGGGGCACTGAAGCTTTCTTT.

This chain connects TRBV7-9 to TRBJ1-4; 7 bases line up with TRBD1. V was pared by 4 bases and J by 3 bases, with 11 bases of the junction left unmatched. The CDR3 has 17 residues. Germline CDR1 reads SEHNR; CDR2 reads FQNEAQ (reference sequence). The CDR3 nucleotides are TGTGCCAGCAGCTACAAGACAGGGAGTGGCTCTAATGAAAAACTGTTTTTT. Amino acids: CASSYKTGSGSNEKLFF.

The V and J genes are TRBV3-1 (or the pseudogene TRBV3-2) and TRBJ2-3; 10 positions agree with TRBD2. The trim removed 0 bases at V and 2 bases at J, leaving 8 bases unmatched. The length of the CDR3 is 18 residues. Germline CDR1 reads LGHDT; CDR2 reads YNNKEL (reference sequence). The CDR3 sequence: CASSQEWGSGRVTDTQYF. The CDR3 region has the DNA TGTGCCAGCAGCCAAGAATGGGGCAGCGGGAGGGTCACAGATACGCAGTATTTT.

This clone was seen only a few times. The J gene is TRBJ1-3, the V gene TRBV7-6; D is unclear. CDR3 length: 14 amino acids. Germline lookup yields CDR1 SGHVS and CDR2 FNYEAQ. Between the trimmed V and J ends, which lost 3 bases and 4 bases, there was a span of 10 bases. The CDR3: CASSFGERGNTIYF. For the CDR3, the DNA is TGTGCCAGCAGCTTCGGGGAGCGGGGAAACACCATATATTTT.